Presented here are 30 T cell receptor beta chains from one specimen sequenced in a study of early T cells in non-severe SARS-CoV-2 infection. TCRdb itself ran the 5' RACE reads through MiXCR, one entry per CDR3 protein. The sample lists 25,000 to 30,000 distinct CDR3 sequences, 5.3% seen once, with around 4.5% in the top ten. The sequencing input was whole blood. These receptors were collected from an adult who was a healthcare worker with PCR-confirmed SARS-CoV-2 infection or an uninfected control (not recorded which).

In this sample, this clonotype turned up many times. The J gene is TRBJ1-5, the V gene TRBV6-5; D perhaps matches TRBD1 (6 bases). Trimming removed 6 bases at V and 6 bases at J, with 9 bases between. This CDR3 is 12 amino acids long. Germline V gene lookup returns CDR1 MNHEY and CDR2 SVGAGI. The CDR3 is CASSKQGQPQHF. The CDR3 DNA follows: TGTGCCAGCAGCAAACAGGGTCAGCCCCAGCATTTT.

This clonotype was seen repeatedly, ten times or more. J is TRBJ2-2 and V is TRBV5-1; D possibly corresponds to TRBD2 (7 bases). From germline, CDR1 is SGHRS and CDR2 YFSETQ. Trimming stripped 3 bases from V and 0 bases from J, with 15 bases between. The CDR3 is 17 amino acids. The CDR3 bases are TGCGCCAGCAGCTCCCTTAGGGGGGGCCCGAACACCGGGGAGCTGTTTTTT. This gives the protein CASSSLRGGPNTGELFF.

In this sample, this clonotype turned up many times. This rearrangement joins TRBV5-4 to TRBJ2-7; D is uncertain. V lost 4 bases to trimming and J lost 0 bases, with 5 bases between them. Germline CDR1 reads SGHNT; CDR2 reads YYREEE (reference sequence). CDR3 length equals 12 residues. CDR3 sequence (DNA): TGTGCCAGCAGCCGAAACTCCTACGAGCAGTACTTC. Amino acid sequence: CASSRNSYEQYF.

This clonotype was counted at least ten times. The CDR3 bases are TGTGCCATCAGTGAGGGGGGCTCGGTCTATGGCTACACCTTC. This sequence encodes CAISEGGSVYGYTF. This chain connects TRBV10-3 to TRBJ1-2, with D possibly TRBD1 on 6 matching bases. V lost 2 bases and J lost 4, with 11 bases in between. The CDR3 runs to 14 residues. Germline loops: CDR1 ENHRY, CDR2 SYGVKD.

The chain combines TRBV4-1 with TRBJ1-2, with D hard to call. The CDR3 spans 15 residues. Germline-derived CDR1 and CDR2 are MGHRA and YSYEKL. The germline V and J ends were trimmed by 0 bases and 4 bases, with 12 bases remaining between them. CDR3 sequence reads: CASSQDGTVPYGYTF. CDR3 nucleotide sequence: TGCGCCAGCAGCCAAGACGGTACAGTCCCCTATGGCTACACCTTC.

This clonotype was counted only a few times. V usage is TRBV6-1 and J usage is TRBJ2-1, with D unresolved. The CDR3 consists of 16 residues. CDR1 is MNHNS, CDR2 SASEGT, per germline. V lost 3 bases and J lost 4, with 16 bases in between. CDR3 sequence (DNA): TGTGCCAGCAGTGAGGGGAAAGGAAATTGGTACAATGAGCAGTTCTTC. The encoded protein is CASSEGKGNWYNEQFF.

This clonotype was counted ten times or more. The CDR3 protein is CASSLTDRGQGYTF. For the CDR3, the DNA is TGTGCCAGCAGTTTGACTGACAGGGGGCAAGGCTACACCTTC. The chain uses TRBV12-3 or TRBV12-4 and TRBJ1-2, with 10 bases that match TRBD1. J was trimmed by 8 bases and V by 3 bases; bases with no gene match: 6. The CDR3 runs 14 residues.

At least ten counts were recorded for this clonotype. V is TRBV6-6 and J is TRBJ2-5; D gene ambiguous. This CDR3 spans 14 amino acids. Trimming left V 0 bases short and J 1 base short, with 6 bases between. Per germline, CDR1 MNHNY and CDR2 SVGAGI (reference sequence). DNA for the CDR3: TGTGCCAGCAGTTACTCGGCCGTCCAAGAGACCCAGTACTTC. Amino acid sequence: CASSYSAVQETQYF.

This clonotype turned up a few times. The V gene is TRBV5-1, the J gene TRBJ2-7; TRBD2 matches at 8 bases. The CDR3 consists of 15 residues. Germline V gives CDR1 SGHRS, CDR2 YFSETQ. V dropped 0 bases and J dropped 2; count of bases not matched to a gene: 4. The CDR3 protein is CASSLAPGGAYEQYF. Here the CDR3 DNA reads TGCGCCAGCAGCTTGGCCCCGGGAGGGGCCTACGAGCAGTACTTC.

This clonotype appeared many times. The rearrangement links TRBV5-5 to TRBJ2-1; D gene uncertain. This CDR3 comprises 11 residues. The V gene's germline CDR1 is SGHKS and CDR2 YYEKEE (reference sequence). V lost 2 bases to trimming and J lost 9 bases, with 6 bases between them. For the CDR3, the DNA is TGTGCCAGCAGCTTCGAGGCTGAGCAGTTCTTC. Translated, it gives CASSFEAEQFF. Looking up the rest from reference TRBV5-5 and TRBJ2-1 gives the full variable domain: DAGVTQSPTHLIKTRGQQVTLRCSPISGHKSVSWYQQVLGQGPQFIFQYYEKEERGRGNFPDRFSARQFPNYSSELNVNALLLGDSALYLCASSFEAEQFFGPGTRLTVL.

V gene TRBV18 combines with J gene TRBJ2-1; D unresolved. CDR1 and CDR2 from the germline V gene are KGHSH and LQKENI. CDR3 length: 12 amino acids. The V and J ends lost 1 base and 7 bases respectively, with 5 bases between them. CDR3 sequence: CASSPQTNEQFF. The CDR3 DNA follows: TGTGCCAGCTCACCACAGACAAATGAGCAGTTCTTC.

The sample holds a few counts of this clonotype. No conserved phenylalanine or tryptophan ends this CDR3, so it is likely a read error. No DNA is shown, since the ends of the CDR3 on it are uncertain; the CDR3 is the one TCRdb lists. CDR3 sequence: CASSQGGHCPRD. This chain joins TRBV14 and TRBJ1-1; the table names TRBD1, a call not compared with the DNA. Termini included, the CDR3 measures 12 amino acids. In germline, CDR1 is SGHDN, CDR2 FVKESK.

This clonotype was seen many times. V is TRBV5-6 and J is TRBJ2-3, with D perhaps matching TRBD2 (6 bases). The CDR3 is made up of 15 amino acids. CDR1 is SGHDT and CDR2 is YYEEEE in the germline V gene. Trimming took off 0 bases at V and 4 bases at J, with 12 bases between the two ends. The CDR3 DNA follows: TGTGCCAGCAGCTTGGGACTAGGGACCTCAGATACGCAGTATTTT. Amino acids: CASSLGLGTSDTQYF.

This clonotype has at least ten counts. The chain carries TRBV19 and TRBJ1-5, with a weak D call TRBD1 (6 bases). Germline V gene sequence: CDR1 LNHDA, CDR2 SQIVND (reference sequence). The CDR3 covers 15 residues. V was clipped by 6 bases and J by 3 bases, with 15 bases between them. This CDR3 reads CASRITGNDNQPQHF. Written as DNA, the CDR3 is TGTGCCAGTAGGATTACAGGGAACGACAATCAGCCCCAGCATTTT.

This clonotype was counted many times. V is TRBV6-6 and J is TRBJ1-1; 7 positions match TRBD1. Trimming cost V 5 bases and J 1 base; bases outside gene matches: 7. CDR3 length equals 15 residues. The germline V gene encodes CDR1 MNHNY and CDR2 SVGAGI (reference sequence). In DNA, the CDR3 is TGTGCCAGCAGTAAGAGGGGGCTACAGAACACTGAAGCTTTCTTT. Translation: CASSKRGLQNTEAFF.

The chain joins TRBV28 to TRBJ2-5; D unclear. CDR1 MDHEN and CDR2 SYDVKM come from the germline V gene. This CDR3 is built from 14 residues. V dropped 2 bases and J dropped 3 bases, with 10 bases sitting between them. Written as DNA, the CDR3 is TGTGCCAGCAGTTTAGTCTCGGTGAAAGAGACCCAGTACTTC. Translated: CASSLVSVKETQYF.

The gene calls are TRBV18 and TRBJ1-1, with D possibly being TRBD1 (5 bases). V lost 0 bases to trimming and J lost 0 bases, with 14 bases between them. This CDR3 comprises 17 residues. Germline V gives CDR1 KGHSH, CDR2 LQKENI. The chain's CDR3 is CASSPPQTAAMNTEAFF. The CDR3 DNA reads TGTGCCAGCTCACCACCCCAGACAGCAGCCATGAACACTGAAGCTTTCTTT.

This clonotype appeared many times. The chain couples TRBV18 to TRBJ2-5, with a tentative D call TRBD1 (6 bases). Trimming removed 3 bases from V and 1 base from J, with 12 bases in between. The germline V gene has CDR1 KGHSH and CDR2 LQKENI. The CDR3 is 15 amino acids. For the CDR3, the DNA is TGTGCCAGCTCACCTCGGACAGCCTCCCAAGAGACCCAGTACTTC. Its translation: CASSPRTASQETQYF.

This clonotype was detected many times. The gene calls are TRBV29-1 and TRBJ1-1; D gene uncertain. The CDR3 has 13 residues. Trimming shortened V by 2 bases and J by 13 bases, and 20 bases separated the two germline ends. Germline-derived CDR1 and CDR2 are SQVTM and ANQGSEA. The CDR3 DNA reads TGCAGCGTTGAAAGCGGCAGAACTCCGGGCGGTTTCTTT. Amino acid sequence: CSVESGRTPGGFF. Combining the CDR3 with reference TRBV29-1 and TRBJ1-1 gives the whole variable domain SAVISQKPSRDICQRGTSLTIQCQVDSQVTMMFWYRQQPGQSLTLIATANQGSEATYESGFVIDKFPISRPNLTFSTLTVSNMSPEDSSIYLCSVESGRTPGGFFGQGTRLTVV.

This clonotype has a count of ten or more. The V gene is TRBV7-6, the J gene TRBJ2-1; a weak D match, TRBD1 (5 bases). The length of the CDR3 is 14 residues. The V end lost 4 bases, the J end lost 3 bases, and 10 bases lay between the germline ends. Germline V gene lookup returns CDR1 SGHVS and CDR2 FNYEAQ. This chain's CDR3 is CASSSLGDYNEQFF. The CDR3 bases are TGTGCCAGCAGCTCCCTAGGGGACTACAATGAGCAGTTCTTC.

This clonotype has at least ten counts. V and J are TRBV19 and TRBJ1-2, with 7 positions matching TRBD1. The CDR3 consists of 16 residues. Per the germline V gene, CDR1 is LNHDA and CDR2 is SQIVND (reference sequence). V was pared by 7 bases and J by 3 bases, with 14 bases of the junction left unmatched. The CDR3 nucleotides read TGTGCCAGTACCCCTCAGGGGGGCACCACCCACTATGGCTACACCTTC. Encoded protein: CASTPQGGTTHYGYTF.

This clonotype was detected many times. V gene TRBV7-2 combines with J gene TRBJ1-1, with 8 bases fitting TRBD1. The CDR3 is made up of 15 amino acids. V trimming: 1 base; J trimming: 0 bases; junction bases outside the gene matches: 1. CDR1 and CDR2 from the germline V gene are SGHTA and FQGNSA. CDR3 sequence (DNA): TGTGCCAGCAGCTTAGGGACAGGGATGAACACTGAAGCTTTCTTT. Translated, it gives CASSLGTGMNTEAFF.

This clonotype was observed many times. This sequence joins TRBV6-6 and TRBJ1-1; 11 nucleotides match TRBD1. Per the germline V gene, CDR1 is MNHNY and CDR2 is SVGAGI (reference sequence). The CDR3 is 14 amino acids. V was clipped by 5 bases and J by 8 bases; unmatched bases: 7. The CDR3 DNA follows: TGTGCCAGCAGTATCGGGGACAGGGGGATGGAAGCTTTCTTT. Residues: CASSIGDRGMEAFF.

This chain uses TRBV9 with TRBJ1-1, with D unclear. Germline loops: CDR1 SGDLS, CDR2 YYNGEE. V was shortened by 0 bases and J by 2 bases, with 8 bases between the two germline ends. The CDR3 length is 14 residues. As DNA, the CDR3 is TGTGCCAGCAGCGTAGAGGGATTCAACACTGAAGCTTTCTTT. Its translation: CASSVEGFNTEAFF.

This clonotype was seen many times. The chain links TRBV10-3 to TRBJ2-1, with 9 bases that match TRBD2. The CDR3 length is 14 residues. Trimming removed 6 bases from V and 5 bases from J; junction bases left unmatched: 5. The germline V gene encodes CDR1 ENHRY and CDR2 SYGVKD. Here the CDR3 reads CAIRLTSGHNEQFF. In DNA, the CDR3 is TGTGCCATCAGATTGACTAGCGGTCACAATGAGCAGTTCTTC.

This clonotype was seen ten or more times. The chain has TRBV5-4 and TRBJ2-1; the match to TRBD1 covers 7 bases. The CDR3 is made up of 15 amino acids. The germline CDR1 and CDR2 sequences are SGHNT and YYREEE (reference sequence). After removal of 0 bases from V and 4 bases from J, the junction contained 4 bases not matched to a gene. CDR3 nucleotide sequence: TGTGCCAGCAGCTTGGACAGGGGATTATACAATGAGCAGTTCTTC. Its translation is CASSLDRGLYNEQFF. Using reference TRBV5-4 and TRBJ2-1 for the parts outside the CDR3, the full variable domain is ETGVTQSPTHLIKTRGQQVTLRCSSQSGHNTVSWYQQALGQGPQFIFQYYREEENGRGNFPPRFSGLQFPNYSSELNVNALELDDSALYLCASSLDRGLYNEQFFGPGTRLTVL.

This clonotype was seen repeatedly, ten times or more. The chain joins TRBV24-1 to TRBJ1-1; D may be TRBD1 (5 bases). Germline V CDR1 and CDR2: KGHDR, SFDVKD. There are 13 residues in the CDR3. Trimming pared 5 bases from V and 5 bases from J, leaving 11 bases between. CDR3 residues: CATSVPGKTEAFF. CDR3 DNA sequence: TGTGCCACCAGTGTCCCAGGGAAGACTGAAGCTTTCTTT.

The sample holds many counts of this clonotype. The chain couples TRBV5-8 to TRBJ1-5; no definite D call. Germline V gives CDR1 SGHTS, CDR2 YDEGEE. The CDR3 extends over 14 amino acids. Trimming stripped 0 bases from V and 4 bases from J, with 8 bases between. CDR3 nucleotides: TGTGCCAGCAGCTTGGAGACGGGGAATCAGCCCCAGCATTTT. This gives the protein CASSLETGNQPQHF.

This clonotype came up many times. This sequence joins TRBV4-2 and TRBJ2-7; D is unresolved. The CDR3 sequence is 18 residues long. Deletions cut 4 bases from V and 4 bases from J, with 26 bases between. Germline V gene data show CDR1 as LGHNA and CDR2 as YNFKEQ. The CDR3 is CASSRQAPILLGNYEQYF. The CDR3 DNA reads as TGTGCCAGCAGCCGCCAAGCGCCGATTTTGTTGGGAAATTACGAGCAGTACTTC.

The chain is built from TRBV4-3 and TRBJ2-6; D perhaps matches TRBD2 (5 bases). The V end was cut by 4 bases, the J end by 3 bases, with 10 bases between. This CDR3 region has 15 residues. Germline lookup yields CDR1 LGHNA and CDR2 YSLEER. The CDR3 reads CASSPIARGANVLTF. For the CDR3, the DNA is TGCGCCAGCAGCCCCATAGCGCGTGGGGCCAACGTCCTGACTTTC.